This T cell receptor (beta chain) was sequenced for a study of cytomegalovirus exposure and HLA in healthy donors. Turning to the study itself: Membership in the Caucasian-associated ancestry cluster was found for approximately 85% of a few hundred genotyped donors.

Amplification used 60 Vbeta primers and 13 Jbeta primers. TCRdb's table, derived via immunoSEQ multiplex PCR, lists solely in-frame clones and lacks some. The data contain roughly 160,000 clones, approximately 80% of them singletons. The donors were healthy bone marrow donors. Trimming took off 6 bases at V and 4 bases at J, with 12 bases between the two ends. The CDR3 sequence is 12 residues long. The germline CDR1 and CDR2 sequences are SQVTM and ANQGSEA. Sequencing input: PBMCs. The genes are TRBV29-1 and TRBJ1-2; a weak D match, TRBD1 (6 bases). The receptor was derived from a boy aged 2-15 years in good health and CMV-seronegative. The CDR3 sequence is CSVPDRFYGYTF. Here the CDR3 DNA reads TGCAGCGTGCCGGACAGATTCTATGGCTACACCTTC.